This T cell receptor beta chain is from a study of blood T cell repertoires in COVID-19. The sample holds a few counts of this clone. Distinct nucleotide sequences in the sample also encode this CDR3. Some clones are missing from TCRdb's copy, which holds only in-frame ones; the method was immunoSEQ multiplex PCR. The table has a few hundred thousand clones, 70% to 90% seen once. Study members were between about 18 and 89 years old and lived in over 20 US regions. Participant-given clinical history determined each cohort assignment. For recovered donors of Cohort 3, there were two negative PCRs, clearance, or symptom resolution. Germline V CDR1 and CDR2: SNHLY, FYNNEI. The CDR3 loop spans 14 amino acids. The V and J ends lost 2 bases and 3 bases respectively, with 11 bases between them.

The sequenced sample consisted of PBMCs or T cells enriched from blood (not recorded which). This receptor was identified in a man aged 25-45 years who had recovered from COVID-19. This sequence joins TRBV2 and TRBJ2-7; D perhaps matches TRBD1 (5 bases). The CDR3 DNA sequence: TGTGCCAGCAGTGAACAGGGTGAAGGCTACGAGCAGTACTTC. Amino acid sequence: CASSEQGEGYEQYF.